This T cell receptor beta chain was profiled in a study of long-term antiretroviral therapy in people with HIV (dated by TCRdb to 2022 to 2024). Notes on the research overall: Collection of the earliest samples took place about a decade ahead of the 2015 WHO recommendation for immediate ART, at a time when ART was typically delayed until CD4 counts fell. A retrospective serial study tested whether changes in peripheral blood TRB repertoire composition and diversity were associated with ART initiation and durable HIV suppression. The cohort contributed about 180 cryopreserved PBMC samples from 25 to 35 adults with confirmed HIV infection, collected serially over a mean of 6 years (range 1-12). Among the approximately 30 participants with HIV, eleven were female. No cross-contamination during QIAcube processing was shown when test extractions of a monoclonal T-cell line were performed alongside approximately 32 polyclonal samples.

Results and caveats for the whole study, not just this receptor: Because PBMC availability was limited, only the TCR beta chain was sequenced, with no alpha chain pairing. A significant increase in TRB diversity was found to be associated with ART initiation, although TRB diversity was observed to remain significantly below that of transplant donor controls even after long-term ART. Compared with controls, HIV repertoires had narrower CDR3 length ranges, and the network structure pointed to an antigen-experienced repertoire that shifted only slightly toward naive after ART. The samples span the years 2004 to 2017, and the ART regimens used may be less effective than current regimens. Expanded TRB clones identified before ART initiation dominated the repertoire at all time points, although this dominance fluctuated and declined in many PLHIV after ART. Because pre-ART samples had limited cell numbers, profiling was done on unsorted PBMC rather than on sorted CD4+ and CD8+ T cells. Inferences about post-ART repertoire changes are limited because no data were available on ART adherence, viral resistance or therapy changes.

The immunoSEQ hsTCRB v3.0 assay was used at survey level resolution to sequence the TRB variable region. The target sequencing depth for TRB was about 40,000-50,000 T-cell genomes per sample. An Illumina MiSeq with a v3 150-cycle kit was used to sequence the pooled TRB libraries. The original pipeline was this. Analysis of repertoires was carried out in R inside a reproducible Nextflow workflow spanning QC, data transformation and analysis. LymphoSeq2, an R package for exploring AIRR-Seq data, was used to implement the custom analyses. Several samples that yielded fewer than 5000 total TRB sequences were excluded, so that more than 150 HIV repertoires were analyzed. Of the 188 retained HIV repertoires, about 61 were collected before and around 130 after ART initiation. Repertoires were downsampled to 5000 TRB nucleotide sequences, with summary statistics averaged over 100 downsampling iterations. TRB sequences were retained for analysis only if CDR3 regions of at least seven amino acids were present. Two measures captured diversity: a Shannon entropy-derived clonality score and the Gini coefficient. In repertoire networks, the top 5000 CDR3 amino acid sequences were linked whenever an edit distance of one separated two sequences. For TRB CDR3 amino acid sequences, GLIPH2 was used to predict antigen specificity groups and MHC restriction. To flag known associations with CMV, EBV, HIV or tissue antigens, CDR3 amino acid sequences were compared against VDJdb and McPAS-TCR. Pre-ART, post-ART and control groups were compared with Wilcoxon signed-rank tests and Holm-Bonferroni correction. Not all clones reach the TCRdb copy of this immuneACCESS table, which keeps in-frame sequences only. Checked studies attribute under half of the gap to unresolved V genes and leave the rest unexplained. For V, J and clone size, that table is used; D and trimming come from the DNA. The sample data list approximately 25,000 clones, and approximately 73% of these were observed just once. The ten largest account for around 5% of the sample.

Inclusion was restricted to participants for whom at least one PBMC sample before ART initiation and at least two post-ART samples were available. All participants with HIV were treated in the United States of America. Before DNA extraction, cryopreserved samples of roughly 0.85-10 million PBMC were thawed and washed. At the time of the earliest PBMC sample, participants with HIV were aged between 23 and 54 years. Each participant contributed PBMC samples from 1-4 timepoints before ART initiation and 2-8 timepoints after ART initiation, with a median of 7 samples. For every participant, serial HIV viral load, CD4+ T-cell count, ART history and demographic data were obtained. Genomic DNA was extracted from unsorted PBMC with a Qiagen kit on a QIAcube, processed in batches of 12 samples. The CDR3 goes from the cysteine to the phenylalanine over 16 residues. Of all the DNA, just the CDR3 is kept, 48 bases in frame from base 1. Between the V and J ends, shortened by 0 bases and 4 bases respectively, the junction contains 13 bases. CDR1 and CDR2, looked up from the germline V gene, are SGDLS and YYNGEE.

A note on this clone: There is no known antigen for this receptor. One base away there is no much larger clone; base qualities are not given.

The sequencing here drew on unsorted PBMCs, taken 0.5 years after starting antiretroviral therapy. The clonotype originates from a woman aged 40 to 50 with HIV. The chain employs TRBV9 and TRBJ2-2, with no confidently assigned D gene. Here is the DNA: TGTGCCAGCAGCGTAGAGGCACCGGGCGGCACCGGGGAGCTGTTTTTT. Protein translation: CASSVEAPGGTGELFF.